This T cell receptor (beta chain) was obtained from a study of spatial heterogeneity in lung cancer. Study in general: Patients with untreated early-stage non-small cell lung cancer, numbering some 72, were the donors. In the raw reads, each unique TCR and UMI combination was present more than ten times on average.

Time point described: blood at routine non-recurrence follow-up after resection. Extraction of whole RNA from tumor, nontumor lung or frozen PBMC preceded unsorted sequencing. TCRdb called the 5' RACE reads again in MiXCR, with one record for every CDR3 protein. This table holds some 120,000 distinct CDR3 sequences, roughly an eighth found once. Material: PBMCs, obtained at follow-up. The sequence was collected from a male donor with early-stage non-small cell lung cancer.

The CDR3 reads CASSSQVPGANVLTF. CDR3 bases: TGTGCCAGCAGTTCTCAGGTCCCGGGGGCCAACGTCCTGACTTTC. The chain couples TRBV6-5 to TRBJ2-6; no firm D call. With 4 bases removed from V and 4 bases from J, the gap between germline ends came to 11 bases. CDR1 MNHEY and CDR2 SVGAGI come from the germline V gene. CDR3 length: 15 residues.